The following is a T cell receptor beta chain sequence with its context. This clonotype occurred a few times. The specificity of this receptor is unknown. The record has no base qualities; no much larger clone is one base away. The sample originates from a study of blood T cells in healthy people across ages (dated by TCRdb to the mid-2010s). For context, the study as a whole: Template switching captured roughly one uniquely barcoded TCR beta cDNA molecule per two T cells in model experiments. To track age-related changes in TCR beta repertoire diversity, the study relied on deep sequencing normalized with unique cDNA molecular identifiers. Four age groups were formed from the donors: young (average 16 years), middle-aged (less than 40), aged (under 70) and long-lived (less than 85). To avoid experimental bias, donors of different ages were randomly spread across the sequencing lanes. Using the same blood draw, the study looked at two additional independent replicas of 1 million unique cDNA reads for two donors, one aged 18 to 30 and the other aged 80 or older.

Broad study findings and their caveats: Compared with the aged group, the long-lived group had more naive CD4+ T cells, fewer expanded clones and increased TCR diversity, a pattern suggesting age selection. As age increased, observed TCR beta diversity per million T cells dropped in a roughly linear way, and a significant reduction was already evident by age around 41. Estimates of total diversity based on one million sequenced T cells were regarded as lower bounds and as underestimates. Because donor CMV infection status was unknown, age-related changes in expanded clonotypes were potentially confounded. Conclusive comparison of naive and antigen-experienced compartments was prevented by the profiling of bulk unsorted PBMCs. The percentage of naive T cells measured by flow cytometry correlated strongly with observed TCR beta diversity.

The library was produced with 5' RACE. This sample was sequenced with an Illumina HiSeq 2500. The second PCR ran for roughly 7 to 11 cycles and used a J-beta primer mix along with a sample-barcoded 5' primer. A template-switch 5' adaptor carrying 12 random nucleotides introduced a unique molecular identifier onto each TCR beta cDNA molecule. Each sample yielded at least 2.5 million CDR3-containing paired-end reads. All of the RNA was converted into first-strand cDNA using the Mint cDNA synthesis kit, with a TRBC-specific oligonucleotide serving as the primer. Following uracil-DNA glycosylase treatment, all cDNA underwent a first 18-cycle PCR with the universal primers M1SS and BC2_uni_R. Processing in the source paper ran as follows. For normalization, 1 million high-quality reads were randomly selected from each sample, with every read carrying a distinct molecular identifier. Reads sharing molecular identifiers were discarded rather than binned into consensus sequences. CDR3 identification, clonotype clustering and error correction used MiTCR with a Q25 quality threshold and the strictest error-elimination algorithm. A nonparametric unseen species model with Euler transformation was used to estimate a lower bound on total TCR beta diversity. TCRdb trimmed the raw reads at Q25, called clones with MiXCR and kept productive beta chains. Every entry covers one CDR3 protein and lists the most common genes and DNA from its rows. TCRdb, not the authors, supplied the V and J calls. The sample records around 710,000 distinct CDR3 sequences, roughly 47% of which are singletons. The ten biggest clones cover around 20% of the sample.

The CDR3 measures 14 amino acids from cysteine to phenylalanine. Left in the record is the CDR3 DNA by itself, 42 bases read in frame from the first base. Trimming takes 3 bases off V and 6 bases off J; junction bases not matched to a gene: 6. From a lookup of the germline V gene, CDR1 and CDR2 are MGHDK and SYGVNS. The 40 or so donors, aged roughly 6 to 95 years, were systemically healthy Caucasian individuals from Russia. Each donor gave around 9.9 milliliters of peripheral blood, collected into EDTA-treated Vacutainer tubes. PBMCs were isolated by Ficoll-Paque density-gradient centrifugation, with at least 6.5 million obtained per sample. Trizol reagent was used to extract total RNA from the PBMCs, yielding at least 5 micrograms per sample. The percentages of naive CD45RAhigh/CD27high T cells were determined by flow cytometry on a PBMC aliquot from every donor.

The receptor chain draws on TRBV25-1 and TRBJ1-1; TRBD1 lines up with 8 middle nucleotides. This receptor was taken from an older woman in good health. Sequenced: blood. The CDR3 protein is CASSDGQGWSEAFF. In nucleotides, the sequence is TGTGCCAGCAGTGATGGACAGGGTTGGTCTGAAGCTTTCTTT.